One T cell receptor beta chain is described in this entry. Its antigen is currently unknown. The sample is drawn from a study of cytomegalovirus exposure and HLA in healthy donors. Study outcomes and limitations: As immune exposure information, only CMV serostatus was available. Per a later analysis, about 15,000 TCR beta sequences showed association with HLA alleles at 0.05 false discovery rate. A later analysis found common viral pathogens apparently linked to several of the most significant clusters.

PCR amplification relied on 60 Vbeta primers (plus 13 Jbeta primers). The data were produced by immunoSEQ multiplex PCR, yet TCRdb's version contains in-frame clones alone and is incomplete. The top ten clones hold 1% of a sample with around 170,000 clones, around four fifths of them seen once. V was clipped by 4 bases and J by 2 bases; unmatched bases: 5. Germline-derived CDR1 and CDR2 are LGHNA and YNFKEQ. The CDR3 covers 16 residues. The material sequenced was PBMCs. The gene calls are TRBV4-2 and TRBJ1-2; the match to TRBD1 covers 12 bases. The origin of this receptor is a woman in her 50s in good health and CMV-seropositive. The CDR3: CASSPPGQGANYGYTF. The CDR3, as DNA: TGTGCCAGCAGCCCTCCGGGACAGGGGGCAAACTATGGCTACACCTTC.